A selection of T cell receptor beta chains follows, all from one sample in a study of cytomegalovirus exposure and HLA in healthy donors. The method was immunoSEQ multiplex PCR; TCRdb's version includes in-frame clones alone and lacks a portion of them. This sample has about 41,000 clones, with about 85% found just once. Material for sequencing was PBMCs. These receptor sequences come from a man aged 50 to 59 in good health and CMV-seronegative. Both conserved end residues are part of each CDR3.

V gene: TRBV29-1
J gene: TRBJ1-3
CDR3 protein: CSGHSGNTIYF

V gene: TRBV9
J gene: TRBJ1-3
CDR3 protein: CASSERQSSGNTIYF

V gene: TRBV4-3
J gene: TRBJ2-7
CDR3 protein: CASSQGYRDIYEQYF

V gene: TRBV2
J gene: TRBJ2-5
CDR3 protein: CASSWTGGRETQYF

V gene: TRBV6-9
J gene: TRBJ1-5
CDR3 protein: CASSPRDQPQHF

V gene: TRBV5-1
J gene: TRBJ1-2
CDR3 protein: CASISGGYTF

V gene: TRBV10-3
J gene: TRBJ2-5
CDR3 protein: CAISGGNQETQYF

V gene: TRBV7-9
J gene: TRBJ1-3
CDR3 protein: CSSSLFLGQGGPSGNTIYF

V gene: TRBV4-2
J gene: TRBJ2-1
CDR3 protein: CASSPGPPSGRRGNEQFF

V gene: TRBV7-9
J gene: TRBJ1-4
CDR3 protein: CASSPDSFEKLFF

V gene: TRBV4-1
J gene: TRBJ2-7
CDR3 protein: CASSPSAGRTAYEQYF

V gene: TRBV7-2
J gene: TRBJ2-7
CDR3 protein: CASSARTLSYEQYF

V gene: TRBV6-5
J gene: TRBJ2-1
CDR3 protein: CASSLRTSGSNEQFF

V gene: TRBV19
J gene: TRBJ1-2
CDR3 protein: CASSTIQGEGYTF

V gene: TRBV28
J gene: TRBJ1-2
CDR3 protein: CASSPTTGTYGYTF